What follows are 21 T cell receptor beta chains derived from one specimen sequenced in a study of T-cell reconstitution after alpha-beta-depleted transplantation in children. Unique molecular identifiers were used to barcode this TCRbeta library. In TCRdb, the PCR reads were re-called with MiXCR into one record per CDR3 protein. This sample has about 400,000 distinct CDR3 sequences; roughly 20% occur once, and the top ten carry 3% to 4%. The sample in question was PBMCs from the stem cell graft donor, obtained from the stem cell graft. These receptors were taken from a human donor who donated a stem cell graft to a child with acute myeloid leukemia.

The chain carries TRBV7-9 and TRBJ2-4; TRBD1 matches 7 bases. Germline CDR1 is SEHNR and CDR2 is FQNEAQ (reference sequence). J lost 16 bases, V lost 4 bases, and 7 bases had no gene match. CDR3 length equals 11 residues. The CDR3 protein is CASSWNRGIYF. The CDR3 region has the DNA TGTGCCAGCAGCTGGAACAGGGGAATTTACTTC. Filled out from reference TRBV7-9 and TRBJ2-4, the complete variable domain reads DTGVSQNPRHKITKRGQNVTFRCDPISEHNRLYWYRQTLGQGPEFLTYFQNEAQLEKSRLLSDRFSAERPKGSFSTLEIQRTEQGDSAMYLCASSWNRGIYFGAGTRLSVL.

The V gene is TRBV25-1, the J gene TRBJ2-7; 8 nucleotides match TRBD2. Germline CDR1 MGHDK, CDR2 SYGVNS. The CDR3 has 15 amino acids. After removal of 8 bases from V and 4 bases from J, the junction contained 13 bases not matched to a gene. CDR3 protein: CASGGSSGREYEQYF. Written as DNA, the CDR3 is TGTGCCAGCGGGGGCAGCAGCGGGAGAGAGTACGAGCAGTACTTC.

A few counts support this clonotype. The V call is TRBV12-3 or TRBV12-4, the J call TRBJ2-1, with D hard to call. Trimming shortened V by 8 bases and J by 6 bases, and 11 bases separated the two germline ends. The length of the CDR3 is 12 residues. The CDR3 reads CASSTPFNEQFF. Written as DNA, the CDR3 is TGTGCCAGCTCCACCCCCTTCAATGAGCAGTTCTTC.

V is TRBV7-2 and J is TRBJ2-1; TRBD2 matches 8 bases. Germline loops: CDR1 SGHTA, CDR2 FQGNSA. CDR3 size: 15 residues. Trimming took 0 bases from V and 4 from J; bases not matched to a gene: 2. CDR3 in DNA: TGTGCCAGCAGCTTAGCACTAGCGGAGTACAATGAGCAGTTCTTC. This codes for CASSLALAEYNEQFF.

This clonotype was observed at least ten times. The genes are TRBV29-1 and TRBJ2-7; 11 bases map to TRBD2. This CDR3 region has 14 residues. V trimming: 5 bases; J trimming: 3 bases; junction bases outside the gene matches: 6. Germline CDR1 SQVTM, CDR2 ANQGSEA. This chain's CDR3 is CSVSLGTSGYEQYF. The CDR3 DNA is TGCAGCGTTTCCCTCGGGACTAGCGGCTACGAGCAGTACTTC.

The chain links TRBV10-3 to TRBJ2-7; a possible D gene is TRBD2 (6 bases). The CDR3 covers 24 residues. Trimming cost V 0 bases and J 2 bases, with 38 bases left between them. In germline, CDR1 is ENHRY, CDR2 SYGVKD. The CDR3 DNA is TGTGCCATCAGTGAGTCGGGTGGGGCGTGGGGGAGTCTTGGCAGACGGGACTGGACCTACGAGCAGTACTTC. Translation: CAISESGGAWGSLGRRDWTYEQYF.

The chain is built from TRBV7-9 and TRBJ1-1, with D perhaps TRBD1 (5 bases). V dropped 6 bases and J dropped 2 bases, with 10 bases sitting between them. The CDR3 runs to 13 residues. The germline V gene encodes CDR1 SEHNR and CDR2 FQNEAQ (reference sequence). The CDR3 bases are TGTGCCAGCAGTATTGGGGGTAACACTGAAGCTTTCTTT. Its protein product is CASSIGGNTEAFF.

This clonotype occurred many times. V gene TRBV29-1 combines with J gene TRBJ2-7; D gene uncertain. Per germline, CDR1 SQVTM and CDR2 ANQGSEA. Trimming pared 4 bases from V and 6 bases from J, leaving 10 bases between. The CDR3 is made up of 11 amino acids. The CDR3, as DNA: TGCAGCGTTGTTATAGTCGGCGAGCAGTACTTC. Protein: CSVVIVGEQYF.

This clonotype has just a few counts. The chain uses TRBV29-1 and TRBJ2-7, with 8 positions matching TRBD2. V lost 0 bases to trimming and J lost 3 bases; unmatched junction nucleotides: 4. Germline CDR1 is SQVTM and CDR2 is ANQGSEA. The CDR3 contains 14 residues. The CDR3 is CSVEDPGGIYEQYF. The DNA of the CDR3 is TGCAGCGTTGAAGATCCGGGGGGGATCTACGAGCAGTACTTC.

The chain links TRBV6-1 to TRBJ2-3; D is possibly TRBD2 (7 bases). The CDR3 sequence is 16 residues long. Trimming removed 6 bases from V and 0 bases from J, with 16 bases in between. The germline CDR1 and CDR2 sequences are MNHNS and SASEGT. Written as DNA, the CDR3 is TGTGCCAGCAGGAAAAGGGGGGGGATTAGCACAGATACGCAGTATTTT. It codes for CASRKRGGISTDTQYF.

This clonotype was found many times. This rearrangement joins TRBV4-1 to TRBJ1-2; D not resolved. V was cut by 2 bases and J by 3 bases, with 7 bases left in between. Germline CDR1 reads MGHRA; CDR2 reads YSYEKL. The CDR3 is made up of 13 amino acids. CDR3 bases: TGCGCCAGCAGCCAACGGGAGGACTATGGCTACACCTTC. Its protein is CASSQREDYGYTF.

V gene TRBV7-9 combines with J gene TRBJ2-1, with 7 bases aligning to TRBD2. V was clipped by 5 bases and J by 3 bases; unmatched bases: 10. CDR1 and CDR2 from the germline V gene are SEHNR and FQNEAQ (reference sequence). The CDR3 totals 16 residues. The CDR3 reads CASSKVGEGIYNEQFF. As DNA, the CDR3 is TGTGCCAGCAGCAAAGTTGGGGAGGGCATCTACAATGAGCAGTTCTTC. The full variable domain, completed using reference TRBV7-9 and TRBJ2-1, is DTGVSQNPRHKITKRGQNVTFRCDPISEHNRLYWYRQTLGQGPEFLTYFQNEAQLEKSRLLSDRFSAERPKGSFSTLEIQRTEQGDSAMYLCASSKVGEGIYNEQFFGPGTRLTVL.

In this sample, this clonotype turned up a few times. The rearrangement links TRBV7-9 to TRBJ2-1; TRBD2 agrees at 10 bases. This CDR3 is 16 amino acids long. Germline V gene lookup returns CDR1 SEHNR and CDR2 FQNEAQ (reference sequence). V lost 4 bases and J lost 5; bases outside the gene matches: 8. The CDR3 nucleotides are TGTGCCAGCAGCTCAGGAGTCCTAGCGGGGGACAATGAGCAGTTCTTC. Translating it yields CASSSGVLAGDNEQFF. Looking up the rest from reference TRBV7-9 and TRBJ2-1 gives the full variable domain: DTGVSQNPRHKITKRGQNVTFRCDPISEHNRLYWYRQTLGQGPEFLTYFQNEAQLEKSRLLSDRFSAERPKGSFSTLEIQRTEQGDSAMYLCASSSGVLAGDNEQFFGPGTRLTVL.

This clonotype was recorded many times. CDR3 residues: CASSFSHSYEQYF. CDR3 in DNA: TGTGCCAGCAGTTTCAGCCACTCCTACGAGCAGTACTTC. The chain employs TRBV12-3 or TRBV12-4 and TRBJ2-7; D gene unclear. V lost 3 bases and J 0 bases, leaving 6 bases between the germline ends. CDR3 size: 13 residues.

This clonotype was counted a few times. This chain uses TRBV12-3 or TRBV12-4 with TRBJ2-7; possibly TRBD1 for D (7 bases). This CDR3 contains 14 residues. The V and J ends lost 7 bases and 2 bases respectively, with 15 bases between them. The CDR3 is CASTQGGLPYEQYF. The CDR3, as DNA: TGTGCCAGCACCCAGGGGGGATTGCCCTACGAGCAGTACTTC.

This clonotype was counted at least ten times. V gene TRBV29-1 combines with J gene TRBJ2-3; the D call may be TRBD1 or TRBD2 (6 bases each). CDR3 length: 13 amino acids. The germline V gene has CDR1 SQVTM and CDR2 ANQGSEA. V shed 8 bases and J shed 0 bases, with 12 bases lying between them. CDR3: CSWGASSTDTQYF. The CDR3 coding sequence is TGCAGCTGGGGGGCTTCTAGCACAGATACGCAGTATTTT.

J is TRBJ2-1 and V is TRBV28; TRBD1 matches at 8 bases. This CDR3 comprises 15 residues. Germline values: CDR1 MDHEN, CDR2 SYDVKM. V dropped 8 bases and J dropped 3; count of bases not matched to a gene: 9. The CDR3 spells CASGVGTGLYNEQFF. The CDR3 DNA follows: TGTGCCAGCGGAGTCGGGACAGGCCTCTACAATGAGCAGTTCTTC.

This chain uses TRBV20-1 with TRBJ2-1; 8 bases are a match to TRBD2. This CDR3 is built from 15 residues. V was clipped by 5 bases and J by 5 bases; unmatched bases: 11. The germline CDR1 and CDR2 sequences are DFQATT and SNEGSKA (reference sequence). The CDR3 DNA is TGCAGTGCTTTTAAGCGGGAGCGGGTGGACAATGAGCAGTTCTTC. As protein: CSAFKRERVDNEQFF.

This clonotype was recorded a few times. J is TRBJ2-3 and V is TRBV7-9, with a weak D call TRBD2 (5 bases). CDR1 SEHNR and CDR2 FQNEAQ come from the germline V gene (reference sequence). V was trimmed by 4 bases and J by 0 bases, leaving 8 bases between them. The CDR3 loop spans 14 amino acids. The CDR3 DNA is TGTGCCAGCAGCTCGGGATTTAGCACAGATACGCAGTATTTT. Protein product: CASSSGFSTDTQYF.

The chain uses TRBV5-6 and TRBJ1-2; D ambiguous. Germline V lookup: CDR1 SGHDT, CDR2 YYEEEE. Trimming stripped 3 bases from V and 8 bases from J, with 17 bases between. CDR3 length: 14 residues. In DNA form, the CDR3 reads TGTGCCAGCAGCTCACCAGGCAGCGGGCGAGGCTACACCTTC. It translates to CASSSPGSGRGYTF. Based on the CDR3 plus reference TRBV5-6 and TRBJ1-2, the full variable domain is DAGVTQSPTHLIKTRGQQVTLRCSPKSGHDTVSWYQQALGQGPQFIFQYYEEEERQRGNFPDRFSGHQFPNYSSELNVNALLLGDSALYLCASSSPGSGRGYTFGSGTRLTVV.

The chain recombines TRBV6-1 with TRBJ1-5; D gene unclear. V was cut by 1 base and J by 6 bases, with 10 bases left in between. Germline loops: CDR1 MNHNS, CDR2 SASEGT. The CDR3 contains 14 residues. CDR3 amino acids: CASSEGIATQPQHF. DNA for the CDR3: TGTGCCAGCAGTGAAGGTATAGCGACTCAGCCCCAGCATTTT.